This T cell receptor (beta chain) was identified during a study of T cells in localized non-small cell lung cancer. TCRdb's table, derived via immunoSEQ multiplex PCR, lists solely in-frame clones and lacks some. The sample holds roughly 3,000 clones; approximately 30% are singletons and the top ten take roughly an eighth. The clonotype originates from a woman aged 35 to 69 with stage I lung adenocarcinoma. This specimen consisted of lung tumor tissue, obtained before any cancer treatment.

This CDR3 is CAWSPATDTQYF. CDR3 coding DNA: TGTGCCTGGAGTCCCGCCACAGATACGCAGTATTTT. The gene calls are TRBV30 and TRBJ2-3; D remains ambiguous. Germline values: CDR1 GTSNPN, CDR2 SVGIG (reference sequence). CDR3 length equals 12 residues. V was shortened by 2 bases and J by 2 bases, with 5 bases between the two germline ends.